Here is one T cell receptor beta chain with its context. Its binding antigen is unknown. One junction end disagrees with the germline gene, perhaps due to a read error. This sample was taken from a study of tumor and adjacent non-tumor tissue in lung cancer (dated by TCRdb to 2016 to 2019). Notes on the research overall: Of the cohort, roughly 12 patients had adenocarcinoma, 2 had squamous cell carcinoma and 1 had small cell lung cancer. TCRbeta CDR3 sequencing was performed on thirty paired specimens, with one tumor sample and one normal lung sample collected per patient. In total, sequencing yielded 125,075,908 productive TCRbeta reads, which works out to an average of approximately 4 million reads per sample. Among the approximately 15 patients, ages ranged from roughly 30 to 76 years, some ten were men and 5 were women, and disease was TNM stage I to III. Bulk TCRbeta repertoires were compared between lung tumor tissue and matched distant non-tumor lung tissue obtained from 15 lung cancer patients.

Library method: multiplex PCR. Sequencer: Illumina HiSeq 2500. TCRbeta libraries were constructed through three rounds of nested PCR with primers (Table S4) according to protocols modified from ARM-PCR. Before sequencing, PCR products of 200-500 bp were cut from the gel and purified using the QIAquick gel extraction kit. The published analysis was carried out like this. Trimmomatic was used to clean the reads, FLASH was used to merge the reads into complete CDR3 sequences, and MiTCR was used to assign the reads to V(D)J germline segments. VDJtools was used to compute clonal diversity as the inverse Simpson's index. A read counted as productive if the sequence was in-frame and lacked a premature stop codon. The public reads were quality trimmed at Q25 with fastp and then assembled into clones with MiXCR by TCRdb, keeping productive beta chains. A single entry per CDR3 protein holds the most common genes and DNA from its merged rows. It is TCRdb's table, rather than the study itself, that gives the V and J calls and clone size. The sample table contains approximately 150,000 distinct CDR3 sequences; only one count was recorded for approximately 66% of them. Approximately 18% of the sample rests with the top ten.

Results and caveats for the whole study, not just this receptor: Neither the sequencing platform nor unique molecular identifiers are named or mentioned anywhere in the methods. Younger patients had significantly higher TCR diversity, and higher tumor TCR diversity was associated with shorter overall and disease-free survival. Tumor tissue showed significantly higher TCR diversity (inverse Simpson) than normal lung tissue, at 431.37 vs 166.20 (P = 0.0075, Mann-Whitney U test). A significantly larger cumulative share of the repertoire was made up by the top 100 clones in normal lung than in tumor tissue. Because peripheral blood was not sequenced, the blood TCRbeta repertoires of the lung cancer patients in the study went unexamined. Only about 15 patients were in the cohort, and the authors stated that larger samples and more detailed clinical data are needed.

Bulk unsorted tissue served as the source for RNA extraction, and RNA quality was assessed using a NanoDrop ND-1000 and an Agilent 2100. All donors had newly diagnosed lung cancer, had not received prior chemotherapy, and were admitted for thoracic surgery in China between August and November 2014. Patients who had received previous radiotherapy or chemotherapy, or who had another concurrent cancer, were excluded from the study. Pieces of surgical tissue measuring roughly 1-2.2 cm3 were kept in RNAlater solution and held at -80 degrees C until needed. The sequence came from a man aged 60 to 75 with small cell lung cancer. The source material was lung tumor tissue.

For the CDR3, the sequence is CASSSTGSCEHFF. In nucleotide form, the sequence is TGTGCCAGCAGCTCGACTGGCTCATGTGAGCACTTCTTC. This sequence uses TRBV7-3 and TRBJ2-1; the D gene remains uncertain. The CDR3 contains 13 residues, cysteine and phenylalanine counted. Just the 39-base CDR3 DNA is kept, in frame starting at base 1. Taken from the germline V gene, the CDR1 and CDR2 loops are SGHTA and FQGTGA.